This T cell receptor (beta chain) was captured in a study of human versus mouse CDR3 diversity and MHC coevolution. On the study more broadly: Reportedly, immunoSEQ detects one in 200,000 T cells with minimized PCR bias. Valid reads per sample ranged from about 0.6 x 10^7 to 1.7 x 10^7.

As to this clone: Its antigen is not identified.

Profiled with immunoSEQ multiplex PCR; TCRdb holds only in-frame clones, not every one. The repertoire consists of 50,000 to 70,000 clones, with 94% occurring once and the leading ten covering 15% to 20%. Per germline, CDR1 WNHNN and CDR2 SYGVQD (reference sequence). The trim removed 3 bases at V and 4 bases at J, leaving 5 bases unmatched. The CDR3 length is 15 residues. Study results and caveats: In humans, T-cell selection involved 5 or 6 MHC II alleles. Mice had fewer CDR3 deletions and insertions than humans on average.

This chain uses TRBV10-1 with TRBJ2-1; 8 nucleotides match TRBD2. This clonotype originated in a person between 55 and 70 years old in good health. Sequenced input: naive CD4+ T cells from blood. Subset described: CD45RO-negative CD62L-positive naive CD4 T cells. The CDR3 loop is CASSERQRGYNEQFF. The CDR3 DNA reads TGCGCCAGCAGTGAAAGGCAGCGGGGGTACAATGAGCAGTTCTTC.